This T cell receptor (beta chain) comes out of a study of shared clonotypes between healthy human individuals. About this clone itself: Its antigen is undetermined.

Overall study findings and caveats: Among donors, the sharing of clonotypes was expected to be influenced by sequencing depth.

Method: immunoSEQ multiplex PCR; TCRdb's copy keeps in-frame clones and lacks some. The sample contains 2,100,000 or so clones, approximately 96% of which appear only once. The CDR3 is 14 residues long. V was trimmed by 3 bases and J by 4 bases, leaving 9 bases between them. Germline V gives CDR1 MNHEY, CDR2 SVGAGI. Sequenced material: naive CD4+ T cells sorted from blood. As to subset: CD45RA+ positively selected. J is TRBJ2-2 and V is TRBV6-5, with D unclear. The receptor was derived from a man aged 18 to 29 in good health. The CDR3 sequence: CASSYGVITGELFF. The CDR3, as DNA: TGTGCCAGCAGTTATGGCGTGATCACCGGGGAGCTGTTTTTT.